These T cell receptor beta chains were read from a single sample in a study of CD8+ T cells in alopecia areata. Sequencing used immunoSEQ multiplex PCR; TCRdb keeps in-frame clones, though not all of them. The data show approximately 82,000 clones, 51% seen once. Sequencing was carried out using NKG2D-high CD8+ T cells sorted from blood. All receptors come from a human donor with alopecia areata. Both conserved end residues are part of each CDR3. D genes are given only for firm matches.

CSVGSGRLYEQFF,TRBD2,TRBJ2-1,TRBV29-1
CASSEGAYEQYF,NA,TRBJ2-7,TRBV28
CASSSGGYEQYF,NA,TRBJ2-7,TRBV27
CASAQTGGRSEAFF,TRBD1,TRBJ1-1,TRBV12-5
CSVAGGEMAYEQYF,TRBD2,TRBJ2-7,TRBV29-1
CASSAGTTNEQFF,TRBD2,TRBJ2-1,TRBV6-5
CASSPPGLAVNEQFF,TRBD2,TRBJ2-1,TRBV5-4
CASSSGTSGLNEQFF,TRBD2,TRBJ2-1,TRBV27
CSVEFRGRGAVGEAFF,NA,TRBJ1-1,TRBV29-1
CSVADGNTEAFF,NA,TRBJ1-1,TRBV29-1
CSAKTGDSYEQYF,NA,TRBJ2-7,TRBV29-1
CASRNTGSYEQYF,NA,TRBJ2-7,TRBV28
CAWSGPEGQLMNTEAFF,TRBD1,TRBJ1-1,TRBV30
CASSGAGAQETQYF,TRBD2,TRBJ2-5,TRBV9
CASSFIRISAGAFF,NA,TRBJ1-1,TRBV5-1
CASSQNRDVGRGLEFF,NA,TRBJ2-1,TRBV4-1
CASAIYQGTSSNQPQHF,NA,TRBJ1-5,TRBV2